This TCR beta chain appears in the sequencing data of a study of cytomegalovirus exposure and HLA in healthy donors. Germline V gene data show CDR1 as MNHNS and CDR2 as SASEGT. V shed 4 bases and J shed 10 bases, with 29 bases lying between them. This CDR3 comprises 19 residues. PCR used 60 Vbeta primers and 13 Jbeta primers. TCRdb keeps only in-frame clones here, not all; method: immunoSEQ multiplex PCR. The specimen's table records 50,000 to 55,000 clones. The sample consisted of PBMCs. J is TRBJ1-6 and V is TRBV6-1, with a weak D call TRBD1 (6 bases). The sequence was obtained from a woman aged 60-75 years in good health and CMV-seropositive. The DNA for the CDR3 is TGTGCCAGCAGTGCCCCCCTGGGTAGGGGACAAACTTCTCGATCACCCCTCCACTTT. This gives the protein CASSAPLGRGQTSRSPLHF.